This TCR beta chain came from a study of beta chain features in type 1 diabetes. Markers CD45RO/CCR7/CD25/CD127/CD95/CD27 served to sort CD4+ naive, central memory, regulatory and stem cell-like memory cells. Per germline, CDR1 KGHSH and CDR2 LQKENI. The CDR3 has 16 residues. The junction had 9 bases not matched to a gene; V was cut back by 4 bases and J by 5 bases. Expressed TCRB transcripts were sequenced because the isolated RNA had all been reverse transcribed beforehand. Here immunoSEQ multiplex PCR was the method, and the copy in TCRdb shows in-frame clones only, minus some. The sample gives about 110,000 clones, roughly 40% of which show up once; approximately 0.065% is in the top ten. Overall study results and limits: Moderate yet significant TCRB CDR3 shortening was seen in Type 1 diabetes patients in all four CD4+ subsets. For cells with high TCR expression, cDNA sequencing could yield over-representation. Patients with type 1 diabetes carried fewer insertions and had more deletions at their VDJ junctions.

This clone has only a few counts. Its antigen is not known. The chain links TRBV18 to TRBJ2-5; 11 bases map to TRBD2. The material sequenced was stem cell memory CD4+ T cells from blood. This clonotype was sampled from a woman between 18 and 29 years old in good health. This CDR3 is CASSRILAGDIETQYF. The CDR3 DNA reads TGTGCCAGCTCACGCATACTAGCGGGAGACATTGAGACCCAGTACTTC.